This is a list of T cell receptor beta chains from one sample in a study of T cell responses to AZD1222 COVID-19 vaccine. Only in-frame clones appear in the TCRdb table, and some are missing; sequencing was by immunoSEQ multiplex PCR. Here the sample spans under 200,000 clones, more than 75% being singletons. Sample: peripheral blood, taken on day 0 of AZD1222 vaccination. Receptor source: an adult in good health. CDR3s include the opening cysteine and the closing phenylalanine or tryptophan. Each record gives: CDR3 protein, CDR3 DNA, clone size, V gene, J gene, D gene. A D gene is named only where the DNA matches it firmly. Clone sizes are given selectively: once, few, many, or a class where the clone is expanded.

CASSLTGSSGNTIYF	TGTGCCAGCAGCTTGACAGGGAGCTCTGGAAACACCATATATTTT	once	TRBV5-6	TRBJ1-3	NA
CASSVVEGYEQYF	TGTGCCAGCAGCGTAGTAGAGGGGTACGAGCAGTACTTC	NA	TRBV9	TRBJ2-7	NA
CSVEEGGGLYEQYF	TGCAGCGTTGAAGAAGGCGGAGGCCTCTACGAGCAGTACTTC	NA	TRBV29-1	TRBJ2-7	NA
CASSSGTSTGELFF	TGCGCCAGCAGCTCAGGGACAAGCACCGGGGAGCTGTTTTTT	NA	TRBV5-1	TRBJ2-2	NA
CASGTGSYGYTF	TGTGCCAGCGGGACAGGATCCTATGGCTACACCTTC	NA	TRBV10-3	TRBJ1-2	TRBD1
CASSTSTGVRDNYGYTF	TGTGCCAGCAGCACATCGACAGGGGTGAGGGATAACTATGGCTACACCTTC	NA	TRBV7-2	TRBJ1-2	TRBD1
CASSLAGTEKLFF	TGTGCCAGCAGTTTAGCGGGAACCGAAAAACTGTTTTTT	few	TRBV12-3/TRBV12-4	TRBJ1-4	NA
CASSPRGGGEQETQYF	TGCGCCAGCAGCCCCCGTGGGGGAGGGGAGCAAGAGACCCAGTACTTC	NA	TRBV4-3	TRBJ2-5	TRBD2
CASSFLQGSLADTQYF	TGTGCCAGCAGCTTCCTCCAGGGGTCGTTAGCAGATACGCAGTATTTT	NA	TRBV7-2	TRBJ2-3	NA
CASSLGDRDTEAFF	TGTGCCAGCAGCTTGGGGGACAGGGACACTGAAGCTTTCTTT	NA	TRBV5-4	TRBJ1-1	TRBD1
CASSLVWLAGSNEQFF	TGTGCCAGCAGCTTAGTATGGCTAGCGGGGAGCAATGAGCAGTTCTTC	NA	TRBV11-3	TRBJ2-1	TRBD2
CASSPGVSGPYYYEQYF	TGTGCCAGCAGCCCCGGGGTCTCGGGTCCCTACTACTACGAGCAGTACTTC	NA	TRBV7-8	TRBJ2-7	NA
CASSQVTNSPLHF	TGCGCCAGCAGCCAAGTCACTAATTCACCCCTCCACTTT	NA	TRBV4-1	TRBJ1-6	NA
CASSLQGSSEQFF	TGTGCCAGCAGCTTGCAGGGTAGCAGTGAGCAGTTCTTC	NA	TRBV11-3	TRBJ2-1	NA
CASSPDRVLSSGNTIYF	TGTGCCAGCTCACCAGACAGGGTGCTGAGCTCTGGAAACACCATATATTTT	NA	TRBV18	TRBJ1-3	TRBD1
CAIRDLPGSTGELFF	TGTGCCATCAGGGACCTCCCGGGGAGCACCGGGGAGCTGTTTTTT	NA	TRBV10-3	TRBJ2-2	NA
CATNRDRGTYGYTF	TGTGCCACAAACCGGGACAGGGGAACCTATGGCTACACCTTC	NA	TRBV6-5	TRBJ1-2	TRBD1
CASSTGQVGEQYF	TGTGCCAGTAGTACGGGACAGGTCGGGGAGCAGTACTTC	NA	TRBV19	TRBJ2-7	TRBD1
CASSLGGAYDTQYF	TGCGCCAGCAGCTTGGGGGGCGCCTATGATACGCAGTATTTT	NA	TRBV5-1	TRBJ2-3	NA
CASSVEPQLLAGENIQYF	TGTGCCAGCAGCGTAGAGCCCCAACTACTAGCGGGCGAAAACATTCAGTACTTC	NA	TRBV9	TRBJ2-4	TRBD2
CASSRSSYNSPLHF	TGTGCCAGCAGCCGGAGCTCCTATAATTCACCCCTCCACTTT	NA	TRBV5-5	TRBJ1-6	NA
CASSLVVRVGEAFF	TGTGCCAGCAGCTTAGTAGTCAGGGTGGGTGAAGCTTTCTTT	NA	TRBV7-2	TRBJ1-1	NA
CASSPPSWETQYF	TGTGCCAGCTCACCACCTTCCTGGGAGACCCAGTACTTC	NA	TRBV18	TRBJ2-5	NA
CASSYGQDRIDTQYF	TGTGCCAGCAGTTACGGCCAGGATCGCATAGATACGCAGTATTTT	NA	TRBV6-2/TRBV6-3	TRBJ2-3	NA
CASSQTLRNSPLHF	TGTGCCAGCAGTCAGACCCTTAGGAATTCACCCCTCCACTTT	NA	TRBV27	TRBJ1-6	NA